Sequencing of this T cell receptor beta chain was carried out in a study of T cell clones after liver transplantation. The overall study: Pre-transplant mixed lymphocyte reactions yielded third-party-reactive TCRbeta sequences as comparators for graft-donor-reactive sequences. Timepoints were pre-transplant, pre-withdrawal, and after withdrawal was completed or failed.

Study observations and caveats: Graft donor-reactive T cells possibly entered the graft instead of undergoing deletion. Low donor cell numbers restricted donor-reactive repertoire measurement in two subjects.

Notes on this clone: Its antigen is unidentified.

Measured with immunoSEQ multiplex PCR; TCRdb has only the in-frame clones, and not every one. The profile shows some 80,000 clones, over 80% of them singletons. Sequenced material: CD4+ T cells from blood, taken around 42 months after liver transplant. The receptor's source is a human patient who received a liver transplant. Some T cells could come from the graft donor.

The CDR3 loop reads CASRDSRTDTQYF. CDR3 DNA sequence: TGTGCCAGCAGGGACTCACGCACAGATACGCAGTATTTT. V usage is TRBV2 and J usage is TRBJ2-3; a possible D gene is TRBD2 (5 bases). The ends were cut back, 6 bases at V and 1 base at J, with 8 bases in the middle. This CDR3 is built from 13 residues. The germline CDR1 and CDR2 sequences are SNHLY and FYNNEI.